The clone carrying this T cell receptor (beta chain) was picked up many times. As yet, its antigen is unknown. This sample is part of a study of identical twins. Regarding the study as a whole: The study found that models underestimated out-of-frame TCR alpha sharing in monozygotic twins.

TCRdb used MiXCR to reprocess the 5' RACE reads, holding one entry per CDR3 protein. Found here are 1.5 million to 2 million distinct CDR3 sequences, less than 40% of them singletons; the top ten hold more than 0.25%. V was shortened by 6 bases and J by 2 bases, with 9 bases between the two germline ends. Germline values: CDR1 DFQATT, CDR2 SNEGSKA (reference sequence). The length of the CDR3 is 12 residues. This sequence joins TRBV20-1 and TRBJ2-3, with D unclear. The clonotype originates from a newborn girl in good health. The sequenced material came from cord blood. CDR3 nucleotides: TGCAGTGCAACGGTCCCCACAGATACGCAGTATTTT. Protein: CSATVPTDTQYF.